This TCR beta chain is from a study of HIV-infected patients and healthy controls. TCRdb fed the 5' RACE reads into MiXCR, producing one record per CDR3 protein. The sample gives about 70,000 distinct CDR3 sequences, about 17% of which show up once; less than 6% is in the top ten. Germline V lookup: CDR1 WSHSY, CDR2 SAAADI. Trimming removed 3 bases from V and 0 bases from J, with 8 bases in between. The CDR3 covers 14 residues. Material: CD4+ T cells from blood. The rearrangement joins TRBV10-2 to TRBJ1-1, with D possibly TRBD1 on 5 matching bases. The clonotype originates from a human donor in good health. For the CDR3, the DNA is TGCGCCAGCAGTGAAAACAGGATGAACACTGAAGCTTTCTTT. Translating gives CASSENRMNTEAFF.